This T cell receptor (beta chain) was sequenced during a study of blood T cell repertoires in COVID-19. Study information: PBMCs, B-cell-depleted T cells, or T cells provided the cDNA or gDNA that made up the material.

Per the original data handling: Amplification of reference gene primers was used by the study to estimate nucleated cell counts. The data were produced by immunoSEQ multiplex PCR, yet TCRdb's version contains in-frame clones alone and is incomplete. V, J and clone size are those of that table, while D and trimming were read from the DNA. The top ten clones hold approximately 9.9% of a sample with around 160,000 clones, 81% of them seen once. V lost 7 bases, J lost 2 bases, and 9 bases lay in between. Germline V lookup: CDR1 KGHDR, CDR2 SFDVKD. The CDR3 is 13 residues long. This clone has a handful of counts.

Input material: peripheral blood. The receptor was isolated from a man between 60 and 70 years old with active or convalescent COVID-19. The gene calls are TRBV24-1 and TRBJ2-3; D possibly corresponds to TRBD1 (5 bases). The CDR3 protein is CATRDRDTDTQYF. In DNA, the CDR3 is TGTGCCACCAGAGACAGAGACACAGATACGCAGTATTTT.